The entry below describes one T cell receptor beta chain. TCR beta VDJ and CDR3 profiling used genomic DNA as template. TCRdb passed the reads through MiXCR, listing each CDR3 protein once. The sample lists roughly 250,000 distinct CDR3 sequences, 47% occurring once. This record belongs to a study of CD8+CD57+ T cells in acquired aplastic anemia. V was clipped by 3 bases and J by 0 bases, with 9 bases between them. Germline-derived CDR1 and CDR2 are SGHAT and FQNNGV. This CDR3 is built from 14 residues. Sequenced patients had shown CD8+CD57+ cell expansion by flow cytometry. The sequence was collected from a human donor with aplastic anemia. The material sequenced was sorted CD4+, CD8+, or CD8+CD57+ T cells (not recorded which) from PBMCs. The rearrangement links TRBV11-2 to TRBJ2-7; tentatively, D is TRBD1 (6 bases). CDR3 residues: CASSLGHSSYEQYF. CDR3 bases: TGTGCCAGCAGCTTGGGACATAGCTCCTACGAGCAGTACTTC.